These 21 T cell receptor beta chains were all obtained from the same sample, sequenced in a study of T cell responses to AZD1222 COVID-19 vaccine. Only in-frame clones appear in the TCRdb table, and some are missing; sequencing was by immunoSEQ multiplex PCR. The sample holds more than 100,000 clones, approximately 85% seen once. The source was peripheral blood, collected on day 0 of AZD1222 vaccination. Receptors originate from an adult in good health.

The chain recombines TRBV19 with TRBJ2-7; 8 bases match TRBD2. Germline V gene lookup returns CDR1 LNHDA and CDR2 SQIVND (reference sequence). After removal of 3 bases from V and 3 bases from J, the junction contained 1 base not matched to a gene. The CDR3 is 13 amino acids. CDR3: CASSMGLVYEQYF. As DNA, the CDR3 is TGTGCCAGTAGTATGGGACTAGTCTACGAGCAGTACTTC.

V gene TRBV4-1 combines with J gene TRBJ2-3; 9 bases align to TRBD2. CDR1 is MGHRA, CDR2 YSYEKL, per germline. The CDR3 sequence is 17 residues long. After removal of 1 base from V and 3 bases from J, the junction contained 8 bases not matched to a gene. The CDR3 loop is CASSQGGTSWGTDTQYF. In DNA form, the CDR3 reads TGCGCCAGCAGCCAAGGAGGGACTAGCTGGGGAACAGATACGCAGTATTTT.

This CDR3 reads CASSLFSGGVYNEQFF. For the CDR3, the DNA is TGCGCCAGCAGCTTGTTTAGCGGGGGTGTCTACAATGAGCAGTTCTTC. The chain is built from TRBV5-1 and TRBJ2-1, with 9 bases aligning to TRBD2. This CDR3 comprises 16 residues. CDR1 is SGHRS, CDR2 YFSETQ, per germline. Trimming took 1 base from V and 3 from J; bases not matched to a gene: 5.

The chain has TRBV3-1 (or the pseudogene TRBV3-2) and TRBJ1-4; D is possibly TRBD1 (6 bases). Germline CDR1 reads LGHDT; CDR2 reads YNNKEL (reference sequence). CDR3 length: 15 amino acids. V was cut by 2 bases and J by 5 bases, with 12 bases left in between. The CDR3 loop is CASSQTTGINEKLFF. CDR3 in DNA: TGTGCCAGCAGCCAAACGACAGGAATAAATGAAAAACTGTTTTTT.

V usage is TRBV5-1 and J usage is TRBJ1-5; a weak D match, TRBD1 (6 bases). The germline CDR1 and CDR2 sequences are SGHRS and YFSETQ. V was clipped by 0 bases and J by 7 bases, with 14 bases between them. This CDR3 is built from 15 residues. In DNA, the CDR3 is TGCGCCAGCAGCTTGGTGACAGGCCCGGGGCAGCCCCAGCATTTT. Translating it yields CASSLVTGPGQPQHF.

This rearrangement joins TRBV3-1 (or the pseudogene TRBV3-2) to TRBJ2-3; possibly TRBD2 for D (6 bases). In germline, CDR1 is LGHDT, CDR2 YNNKEL (reference sequence). The CDR3 runs 13 residues. The ends were cut back, 4 bases at V and 8 bases at J, with 13 bases in the middle. CDR3 DNA sequence: TGTGCCAGCAGCCCCAGGTTGGGGGGTACGCAGTATTTT. Its translation: CASSPRLGGTQYF.

This chain connects TRBV11-3 to TRBJ2-1, with TRBD2 matching over 12 bases. CDR1 and CDR2 (germline): SGHNT, YENEEA. The junction had 7 bases not matched to a gene; V was cut back by 3 bases and J by 1 base. This CDR3 spans 18 amino acids. CDR3 sequence (DNA): TGTGCCAGCAGCTTCTCGACTAGCGGGGGTCGGTCCTACAATGAGCAGTTCTTC. Its protein product is CASSFSTSGGRSYNEQFF.

This chain uses TRBV5-4 with TRBJ1-1; D is perhaps TRBD1 (5 bases). Per the germline V gene, CDR1 is SGHNT and CDR2 is YYREEE (reference sequence). V dropped 4 bases and J dropped 3 bases, with 10 bases sitting between them. The CDR3 runs 13 residues. CDR3 loop: CASSITGDTEAFF. CDR3 DNA: TGTGCCAGCAGCATAACGGGGGACACTGAAGCTTTCTTT.

The gene calls are TRBV19 and TRBJ2-2; 11 bases fit TRBD2. V lost 3 bases, J lost 7 bases, and 7 bases stayed unmatched. The CDR3 is made up of 16 amino acids. The germline CDR1 and CDR2 sequences are LNHDA and SQIVND (reference sequence). The CDR3, as DNA: TGTGCCAGTAGTATGTGGGTACTAGCGGGGGACGGGGAGCTGTTTTTT. It codes for CASSMWVLAGDGELFF.

The V and J genes are TRBV2 and TRBJ1-6; TRBD1 matches at 7 bases. CDR3 size: 12 residues. Germline CDR1 SNHLY, CDR2 FYNNEI. V was clipped by 1 base and J by 17 bases; unmatched bases: 5. The CDR3 here is CASSEGGTDIHF. In nucleotides, the CDR3 is TGTGCCAGCAGTGAAGGAGGGACAGATATCCACTTT.

J is TRBJ1-2 and V is TRBV29-1; maybe TRBD1 (5 bases). The CDR3 is 11 residues long. Germline assignment: CDR1 SQVTM and CDR2 ANQGSEA. Trimming removed 6 bases from V and 5 bases from J, with 10 bases in between. CDR3 protein: CSVMTAYGYTF. CDR3 nucleotides: TGCAGCGTGATGACAGCATATGGCTACACCTTC.

The chain employs TRBV28 and TRBJ1-4; unclear D gene. Germline values: CDR1 MDHEN, CDR2 SYDVKM. Trimming stripped 6 bases from V and 7 bases from J, with 15 bases between. This CDR3 has 14 residues. The CDR3 sequence: CASRSGEPFEKLFF. The CDR3 DNA is TGTGCCAGCAGATCCGGGGAACCGTTTGAAAAACTGTTTTTT.

The chain combines TRBV28 with TRBJ1-3; 9 nucleotides match TRBD1. V lost 5 bases and J lost 4; bases outside the gene matches: 6. This CDR3 is built from 15 residues. Germline V gives CDR1 MDHEN, CDR2 SYDVKM. The CDR3 DNA follows: TGTGCCAGCAGTGTACAGGGGGCAGGAGGAAACACCATATATTTT. Translating gives CASSVQGAGGNTIYF.

CDR3 DNA sequence: TGTGCCAGCAGCTTCGGGGGACGAAGGTACACCGGGGAGCTGTTTTTT. Its translation is CASSFGGRRYTGELFF. J is TRBJ2-2 and V is TRBV5-4; TRBD2 might be the D (6 bases). CDR3 length: 16 amino acids. Trimming took off 2 bases at V and 3 bases at J, with 14 bases between the two ends. CDR1 SGHNT and CDR2 YYREEE come from the germline V gene (reference sequence).

The chain combines TRBV5-4 with TRBJ2-7, with 10 bases lining up with TRBD1. CDR1 is SGHNT and CDR2 is YYREEE in the germline V gene (reference sequence). This CDR3 is 15 amino acids long. Unmatched junction bases numbered 7, after V lost 0 bases and J lost 7 bases. CDR3 DNA: TGTGCCAGCAGCTTGGGGGACAGGGGAATCAGAGAGCAGTACTTC. It specifies CASSLGDRGIREQYF.

The chain uses TRBV13 and TRBJ2-1; 7 bases agree with TRBD2. Germline-derived CDR1 and CDR2 are PRHDT and FYEKMQ (reference sequence). J was trimmed by 5 bases and V by 4 bases; bases with no gene match: 14. The CDR3 is 17 amino acids. In DNA form, the CDR3 reads TGTGCCAGCAGCTCCGGACCCTCTAGCGGCCTAAACAATGAGCAGTTCTTC. Its protein is CASSSGPSSGLNNEQFF.

The rearrangement joins TRBV30 to TRBJ1-4; 7 positions agree with TRBD1. J gave up 8 bases and V 4 bases, and 13 bases lay outside the gene matches. This CDR3 contains 15 residues. Germline loops: CDR1 GTSNPN, CDR2 SVGIG (reference sequence). CDR3 coding DNA: TGTGCCTGGAATCGGAAGGGGGCAAGTCGGGAAAAACTGTTTTTT. Translation: CAWNRKGASREKLFF.

The chain carries TRBV7-2 and TRBJ2-1, with D perhaps TRBD1 (5 bases). CDR3 length equals 11 residues. Trimming cost V 5 bases and J 7 bases, with 6 bases left between them. Germline V gives CDR1 SGHTA, CDR2 FQGNSA. This chain's CDR3 is CASSPGNEQFF. The CDR3 DNA sequence: TGTGCCAGCAGCCCAGGGAATGAGCAGTTCTTC.

The chain carries TRBV5-6 and TRBJ2-7; D gene ambiguous. Trimming pared 2 bases from V and 6 bases from J, leaving 6 bases between. The CDR3 totals 11 residues. Germline CDR1 reads SGHDT; CDR2 reads YYEEEE. The CDR3 here is CASSFSTEQYF. CDR3 nucleotide sequence: TGTGCCAGCAGCTTCAGTACCGAGCAGTACTTC.

The V gene is TRBV28, the J gene TRBJ2-5; D assignment may be TRBD1 or TRBD2 (5 bases each). CDR3 length equals 14 residues. Germline values: CDR1 MDHEN, CDR2 SYDVKM. Trimming cost V 5 bases and J 5 bases, with 15 bases left between them. The CDR3 is CASSTPSWGETQYF. The CDR3 DNA is TGTGCCAGCAGTACGCCCAGCTGGGGGGAGACCCAGTACTTC.

V is TRBV28 and J is TRBJ1-5, with D unresolved. CDR1 MDHEN and CDR2 SYDVKM come from the germline V gene. Trimming left V 3 bases short and J 0 bases short, with 12 bases between. This CDR3 region has 16 residues. The CDR3 bases are TGTGCCAGCAGTTTCATTGACCATTATAGCAATCAGCCCCAGCATTTT. This translates into CASSFIDHYSNQPQHF.